The 7 T cell receptor beta chains below all came from one sample that was sequenced in a study of blood T cell repertoires in COVID-19. Method: immunoSEQ multiplex PCR; TCRdb's copy keeps in-frame clones and lacks some. Of about 160,000 clones in the sample, around 85% were seen once. The sequenced sample consisted of peripheral blood. The receptors here all came from a human donor with acute or convalescent COVID-19. The donor label of this sample is uncertain.

The chain links TRBV10-1 to TRBJ2-7; TRBD1 agrees at 8 bases. With 5 bases clipped from V and 2 bases from J, the junction kept 2 bases outside the gene matches. Per the germline V gene, CDR1 is WNHNN and CDR2 is SYGVQD (reference sequence). The CDR3 is made up of 13 amino acids. The CDR3 bases are TGCGCCAGCAGTCCAGGGGGCCCCTACGAGCAGTACTTC. Its translation: CASSPGGPYEQYF.

The chain uses TRBV7-9 and TRBJ2-1, with D possibly matching TRBD2 (5 bases). Per the germline V gene, CDR1 is SEHNR and CDR2 is FQNEAQ (reference sequence). Between the trimmed V and J ends, which lost 1 base and 4 bases, there was a span of 11 bases. The CDR3 has 15 amino acids. The CDR3 bases are TGTGCCAGCAGCTTAGGACGGGGTAATTACAATGAGCAGTTCTTC. This gives the protein CASSLGRGNYNEQFF.

V is TRBV28 and J is TRBJ1-2; D is uncertain. The CDR3 covers 12 residues. Germline CDR1 MDHEN, CDR2 SYDVKM. Trimming stripped 7 bases from V and 4 bases from J, with 10 bases between. The CDR3 region has the DNA TGTGCCAGCACAGGTCCGCTCTATGGCTACACCTTC. This translates into CASTGPLYGYTF.

This chain connects TRBV5-1 to TRBJ2-1; 7 bases line up with TRBD1. Losses at the gene ends were 6 bases for V and 7 bases for J; bases not matched to a gene: 7. The germline CDR1 and CDR2 sequences are SGHRS and YFSETQ. The CDR3 loop spans 13 amino acids. CDR3 DNA: TGCGCCAGCATTCGAACAGGGGCGAATGAGCAGTTCTTC. This sequence encodes CASIRTGANEQFF.

CDR3: CASSRTGENYEQYF. The CDR3 DNA is TGTGCCAGCAGCAGAACAGGAGAGAACTACGAGCAGTACTTC. J is TRBJ2-7 and V is TRBV9; tentative D call: TRBD1 (5 bases). The V end was cut by 4 bases, the J end by 3 bases, with 14 bases between. Germline V CDR1 and CDR2: SGDLS, YYNGEE. The CDR3 is 14 amino acids.

The count of this clone is one. This chain uses TRBV7-8 with TRBJ1-5, with D possibly being TRBD1 (5 bases). Trimming left V 5 bases short and J 9 bases short, with 29 bases between. Germline V lookup: CDR1 SGHVS, CDR2 FQNEAQ. There are 18 residues in the CDR3. The CDR3 coding sequence is TGTGCCAGCAGCCGAGGGGCCTTCACTCCAGGAACGGTTTGGCCCCAGCATTTT. Translated: CASSRGAFTPGTVWPQHF.

This chain links TRBV29-1 with TRBJ1-1, with TRBD1 matching 7 bases. J gave up 3 bases and V 6 bases, and 4 bases lay outside the gene matches. The CDR3 spans 12 residues. Germline V gene data show CDR1 as SQVTM and CDR2 as ANQGSEA. As DNA, the CDR3 is TGCAGCGTGGTCAGGGGGGACACTGAAGCTTTCTTT. As protein: CSVVRGDTEAFF.